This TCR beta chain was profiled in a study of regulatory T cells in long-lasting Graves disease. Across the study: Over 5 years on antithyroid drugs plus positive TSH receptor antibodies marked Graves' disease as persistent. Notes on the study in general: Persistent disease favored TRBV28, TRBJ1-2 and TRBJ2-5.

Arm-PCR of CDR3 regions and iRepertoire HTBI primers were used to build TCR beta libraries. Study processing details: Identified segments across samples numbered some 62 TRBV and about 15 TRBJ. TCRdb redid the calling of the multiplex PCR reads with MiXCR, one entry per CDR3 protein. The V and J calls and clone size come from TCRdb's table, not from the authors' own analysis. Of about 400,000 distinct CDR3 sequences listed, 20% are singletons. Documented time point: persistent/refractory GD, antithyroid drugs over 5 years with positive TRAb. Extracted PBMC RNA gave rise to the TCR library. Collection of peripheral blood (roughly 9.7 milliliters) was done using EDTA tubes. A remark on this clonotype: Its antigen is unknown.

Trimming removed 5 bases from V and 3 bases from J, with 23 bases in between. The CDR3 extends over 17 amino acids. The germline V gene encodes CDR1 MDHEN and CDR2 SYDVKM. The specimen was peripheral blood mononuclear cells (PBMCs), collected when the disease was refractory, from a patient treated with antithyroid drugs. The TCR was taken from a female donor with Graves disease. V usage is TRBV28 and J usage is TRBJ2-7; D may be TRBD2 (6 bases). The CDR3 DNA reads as TGTGCCAGCAGTCAATTTCGCGGGACCCAAGCCCTCTACGAGCAGTACTTC. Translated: CASSQFRGTQALYEQYF.